These 10 T cell receptor beta chains originate from one sample sequenced in a study of T cell responses to AZD1222 COVID-19 vaccine. Clones were sequenced by immunoSEQ multiplex PCR, and TCRdb holds only the in-frame ones, with some missing. The table shows roughly 250,000 clones, with approximately 93% occurring only once. Sequencing used peripheral blood, obtained on day 0 of AZD1222 vaccination. The receptors originated from an adult in good health.

The chain uses TRBV28 and TRBJ1-6; no clear D. This CDR3 region has 15 residues. Germline lookup yields CDR1 MDHEN and CDR2 SYDVKM. With 10 bases removed from V and 5 bases from J, the gap between germline ends came to 18 bases. This chain's CDR3 is CATSDPRRHNSPLHF. As DNA, the CDR3 is TGTGCCACCAGCGACCCTAGGAGGCATAATTCACCCCTCCACTTT. The variable domain in full, with the rest retrieved from reference TRBV28 and TRBJ1-6, is DVKVTQSSRYLVKRTGEKVFLECVQDMDHENMFWYRQDPGLGLRLIYFSYDVKMKEKGDIPEGYSVSREKKERFSLILESASTNQTSMYLCATSDPRRHNSPLHFGNGTRLTVT.

The chain uses TRBV5-4 and TRBJ2-2; no definite D call. The V and J ends lost 4 bases and 3 bases respectively, with 13 bases between them. Germline loops: CDR1 SGHNT, CDR2 YYREEE (reference sequence). The CDR3 covers 15 residues. The CDR3: CASSPTAMDTGELFF. The CDR3 DNA sequence: TGTGCCAGCAGCCCGACGGCGATGGACACCGGGGAGCTGTTTTTT.

The chain is built from TRBV19 and TRBJ2-3; TRBD2 aligns across 9 bases. With V trimmed by 4 bases and J by 4 bases, 6 bases remained unmatched. The CDR3 consists of 15 residues. Germline CDR1 is LNHDA and CDR2 is SQIVND (reference sequence). The CDR3 is CASSTLAGAADTQYF. The CDR3 coding sequence is TGTGCCAGTAGTACATTAGCGGGAGCAGCAGATACGCAGTATTTT.

Here the CDR3 reads CASGLGPATNEKLFF. The CDR3 DNA sequence: TGTGCTAGTGGTTTAGGGCCGGCAACTAATGAAAAACTGTTTTTT. The J gene is TRBJ1-4, the V gene TRBV12-5; D call uncertain. V was cut by 3 bases and J by 0 bases, with 8 bases left in between. CDR1 is LGHNT, CDR2 FRNRAP, per germline. CDR3 length equals 15 residues.

This chain joins TRBV5-8 and TRBJ2-1; no clear D gene. This CDR3 has 13 amino acids. Trimming shortened V by 0 bases and J by 9 bases, and 10 bases separated the two germline ends. Germline V gene sequence: CDR1 SGHTS, CDR2 YDEGEE. This CDR3 is CASSLGSMTEQFF. The CDR3 nucleotides read TGTGCCAGCAGCTTGGGGTCGATGACTGAGCAGTTCTTC.

The chain employs TRBV30 and TRBJ2-7; 10 nucleotides line up with TRBD1. The CDR3 spans 15 residues. V lost 2 bases to trimming and J lost 3 bases; unmatched junction nucleotides: 7. Germline V CDR1 and CDR2: GTSNPN, SVGIG (reference sequence). CDR3 sequence (DNA): TGTGCCTGGAGTTCCCCGGGACAGGGGATCTACGAGCAGTACTTC. Its translation is CAWSSPGQGIYEQYF. Drawing the rest from reference TRBV30 and TRBJ2-7, the complete variable domain is SQTIHQWPATLVQPVGSPLSLECTVEGTSNPNLYWYRQAAGRGLQLLFYSVGIGQISSEVPQNLSASRPQDRQFILSSKKLLLSDSGFYLCAWSSPGQGIYEQYFGPGTRLTVT.

The V gene is TRBV2, the J gene TRBJ1-1; D may be TRBD1 (5 bases). Germline values: CDR1 SNHLY, CDR2 FYNNEI. This CDR3 region has 14 residues. Deletions cut 4 bases from V and 3 bases from J, with 12 bases between. CDR3 residues: CASSGPGRDTEAFF. Written as DNA, the CDR3 is TGTGCCAGCAGTGGGCCAGGGAGAGACACTGAAGCTTTCTTT.

This clone was seen only once. J is TRBJ2-1 and V is TRBV4-3; 9 bases agree with TRBD2. Looked up from germline, CDR1 is LGHNA and CDR2 is YSLEER. V shed 4 bases, J shed 8 bases, and the junction held 9 bases outside the gene matches. The CDR3 sequence is 15 residues long. The CDR3 sequence is CASSLIAGVKDEQFF. CDR3 DNA: TGCGCCAGCAGCCTCATAGCGGGAGTTAAAGATGAGCAGTTCTTC.

As DNA, the CDR3 is TGCGCCAGCTACTCCGACACGAACACCGGGGAGCTGTTTTTT. Protein product: CASYSDTNTGELFF. V is TRBV5-1 and J is TRBJ2-2; no firm D call. This CDR3 is 14 amino acids long. The germline V and J ends were trimmed by 7 bases and 0 bases, with 10 bases remaining between them. CDR1 and CDR2 (germline): SGHRS, YFSETQ.

The rearrangement uses TRBV28 and TRBJ1-2; TRBD1 aligns across 12 bases. J gave up 6 bases and V 6 bases, and 8 bases lay outside the gene matches. Germline-derived CDR1 and CDR2 are MDHEN and SYDVKM. The CDR3 has 15 amino acids. CDR3 region: CASSPGQGAYHGYTF. The CDR3 coding sequence is TGTGCCAGCAGCCCGGGACAGGGGGCTTATCATGGCTACACCTTC.